The T cell receptor (beta chain) described here comes from a study of memory CD4+ T cells and cytomegalovirus serostatus. TCRdb's copy holds only in-frame clones and misses some; the assay was immunoSEQ multiplex PCR. Of 64,000 or so clones listed, roughly three quarters are singletons. This CDR3 region has 12 residues. Germline V lookup: CDR1 MDHEN, CDR2 SYDVKM. V was pared by 7 bases and J by 3 bases, with 10 bases between. Single viable CD3+CD4+CD8-CD45RO+ cells were sorted as the memory CD4+ T cells. Total CD4+ T cells were enriched by CD4 positive selection. This receptor was obtained from an adult in good health and CMV-seronegative. The V call is TRBV28, the J call TRBJ2-7, with D tentatively TRBD1 (6 bases). The sample consisted of memory CD4+ T cells from blood. CDR3 sequence reads: CASNAGVYEQYF. DNA of the CDR3: TGTGCCAGCAACGCAGGGGTCTACGAGCAGTACTTC.